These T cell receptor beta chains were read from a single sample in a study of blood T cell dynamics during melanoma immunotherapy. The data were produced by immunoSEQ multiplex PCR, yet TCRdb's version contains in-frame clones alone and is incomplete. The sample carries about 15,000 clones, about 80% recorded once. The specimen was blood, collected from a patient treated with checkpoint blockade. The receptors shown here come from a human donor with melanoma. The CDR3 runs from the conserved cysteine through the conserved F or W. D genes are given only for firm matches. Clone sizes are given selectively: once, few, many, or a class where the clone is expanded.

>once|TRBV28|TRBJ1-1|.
CASSSGRGRGEAFF
TGTGCCAGCAGTTCGGGGCGCGGCCGGGGGGAAGCTTTCTTT
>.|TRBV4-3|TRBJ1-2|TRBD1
CASSQDPQGASGYTF
TGCGCCAGCAGCCAAGATCCGCAGGGGGCCTCTGGCTACACCTTC
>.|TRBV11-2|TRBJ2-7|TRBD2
CASSNLRTSLYEQYF
TGTGCCAGCAGCAACCTCCGGACTAGCCTCTACGAGCAGTACTTC
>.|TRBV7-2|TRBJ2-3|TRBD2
CASSSSRAGGPGDTQYF
TGTGCCAGCAGCTCCTCCCGAGCGGGAGGGCCCGGAGATACGCAGTATTTT
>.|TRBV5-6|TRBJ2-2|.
CASILGGPSNTGELFF
TGTGCCAGCATCTTGGGTGGGCCTTCGAACACCGGGGAGCTGTTTTTT
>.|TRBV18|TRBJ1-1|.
CASSPLQGQGDTEAFF
TGTGCCAGCTCACCCCTCCAGGGACAAGGGGACACTGAAGCTTTCTTT
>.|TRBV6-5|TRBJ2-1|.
CAGSRLSQRNEQFF
TGTGCCGGCAGTAGACTTAGCCAGCGCAATGAGCAGTTCTTC
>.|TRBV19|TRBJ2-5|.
CASSEIGGGETQYF
TGTGCCAGTAGTGAGATTGGGGGCGGGGAGACCCAGTACTTC
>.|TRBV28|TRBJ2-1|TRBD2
CASSLSGSSYNEQFF
TGTGCCAGCAGCCTTAGCGGGAGCTCCTACAATGAGCAGTTCTTC
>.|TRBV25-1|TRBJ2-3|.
CASSERQGTDTQYF
TGTGCCAGCAGTGAACGACAGGGCACAGATACGCAGTATTTT
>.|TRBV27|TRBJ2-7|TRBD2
CASRRTSGNPGYEQYF
TGTGCCAGCAGGAGGACTAGCGGGAATCCCGGATACGAGCAGTACTTC
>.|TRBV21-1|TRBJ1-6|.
CASKHDLAEDPLHF
TGTGCCAGCAAGCACGACCTCGCGGAAGATCCCCTCCACTTT
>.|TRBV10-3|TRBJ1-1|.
CAISQAGVTEAFF
TGTGCCATCAGTCAGGCGGGGGTCACTGAAGCTTTCTTT
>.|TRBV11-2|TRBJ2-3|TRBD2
CASSSALAGGADTQYF
TGTGCCAGCAGCTCCGCCCTGGCGGGAGGGGCGGATACGCAGTATTTT